Below are 20 T cell receptor beta chains sequenced from a single sample in a study of CD8+CD57+ T cells in acquired aplastic anemia. The patients chosen for sequencing had shown expansion of CD8+CD57+ cells (detected by flow cytometry). It was genomic DNA that served as the template for profiling TCR beta VDJ and CDR3. TCRdb re-called the reads with MiXCR, one entry per CDR3 protein. The table records 200,000 or so distinct CDR3 sequences, roughly 50% of them present only once. Material: sorted CD4+, CD8+, or CD8+CD57+ T cells (not recorded which) from PBMCs. All receptors derive from a human donor with aplastic anemia.

The chain recombines TRBV7-2 with TRBJ1-1, with D possibly being TRBD1 (5 bases). V was pared by 4 bases and J by 3 bases, with 9 bases between. CDR3 length equals 13 residues. In germline, CDR1 is SGHTA, CDR2 FQGNSA. The CDR3 loop is CASSSQGDTEAFF. CDR3 coding DNA: TGTGCCAGCAGCTCCCAAGGGGACACTGAAGCTTTCTTT.

This clonotype was seen more than once but under ten times. The rearrangement links TRBV7-6 to TRBJ1-1, with 8 bases fitting TRBD1. In germline, CDR1 is SGHVS, CDR2 FNYEAQ. The CDR3 sequence is 16 residues long. V gave up 5 bases and J gave up 1 base; unmatched junction bases: 9. CDR3 sequence reads: CASSRDRQNGNTEAFF. The DNA of the CDR3 is TGTGCCAGCAGCCGGGACAGGCAGAACGGGAACACTGAAGCTTTCTTT.

This clonotype was seen more than once but under ten times. The chain is built from TRBV20-1 and TRBJ2-4; 15 bases are a match to TRBD2. From germline, CDR1 is DFQATT and CDR2 SNEGSKA (reference sequence). CDR3 length: 17 amino acids. The V and J ends lost 6 bases and 6 bases, in that order; junction bases with no gene match: 12. The CDR3 here is CSADGTSGGRLGNIQYF. The CDR3 bases are TGCAGTGCCGACGGGACTAGCGGGGGGCGCCTGGGAAACATTCAGTACTTC.

In this sample, this clonotype turned up once. The rearrangement links TRBV20-1 to TRBJ2-3; the D gene is possibly TRBD1 (6 bases). The V and J ends lost 6 bases and 2 bases respectively, with 15 bases between them. The CDR3 extends over 14 amino acids. The germline V gene encodes CDR1 DFQATT and CDR2 SNEGSKA (reference sequence). The CDR3: CSASGTQPTDTQYF. The CDR3 DNA sequence: TGCAGTGCCTCCGGGACACAACCCACAGATACGCAGTATTTT.

The sample holds many counts of this clonotype. The chain combines TRBV28 with TRBJ2-7; TRBD1 matches at 10 bases. This CDR3 is 15 amino acids long. With 6 bases clipped from V and 4 bases from J, the junction kept 9 bases outside the gene matches. Germline V gene sequence: CDR1 MDHEN, CDR2 SYDVKM. CDR3 sequence (DNA): TGTGCCAGCAGCCCCGGGACAGGGGAGGGGTACGAGCAGTACTTC. Translating gives CASSPGTGEGYEQYF.

V and J are TRBV19 and TRBJ1-6; D is possibly TRBD1 (6 bases). V lost 4 bases and J lost 6, with 10 bases in between. Germline V lookup: CDR1 LNHDA, CDR2 SQIVND (reference sequence). The CDR3 length is 14 residues. The CDR3 reads CASSRGQTNSPLHF. CDR3 nucleotides: TGTGCCAGTAGTAGAGGACAGACTAATTCACCCCTCCACTTT.

This rearrangement joins TRBV2 to TRBJ2-5, with 11 bases identical to TRBD2. Germline CDR1 is SNHLY and CDR2 is FYNNEI. Trimming cost V 8 bases and J 4 bases; bases outside gene matches: 18. The CDR3 runs to 18 residues. The CDR3 reads CASPLSGTSGEGPETQYF. CDR3 nucleotide sequence: TGTGCCAGCCCTCTTTCCGGGACTAGCGGAGAGGGACCAGAGACCCAGTACTTC.

This clonotype was counted many times. This chain links TRBV20-1 with TRBJ2-5; D may be TRBD1 or TRBD2 (7 bases each). This CDR3 is 14 amino acids long. V lost 6 bases and J lost 5, with 19 bases in between. Germline V gene lookup returns CDR1 DFQATT and CDR2 SNEGSKA (reference sequence). The chain's CDR3 is CSARGGLVGETQYF. DNA of the CDR3: TGCAGTGCCAGGGGGGGCTTAGTGGGGGAGACCCAGTACTTC.

About this clonotype itself: The junction departs from germline at one end; a sequencing error may be responsible. The CDR3 coding sequence is TGTGCCAGCACCACGGGAGGAAATAATTCACCCCTCCACTTT. This codes for CASTTGGNNSPLHF. The V gene is TRBV5-1, the J gene TRBJ1-6; D unresolved. The CDR3 is 14 amino acids. Germline V gene sequence: CDR1 SGHRS, CDR2 YFSETQ.

The rearrangement joins TRBV15 to TRBJ2-3; D not certain. The CDR3 length is 14 residues. CDR1 and CDR2 from the germline V gene are LNHNV and YYDKDF (reference sequence). The V end lost 0 bases, the J end lost 2 bases, and 6 bases lay between the germline ends. The CDR3 sequence: CATSRDLITDTQYF. In nucleotides, the CDR3 is TGTGCCACCAGCAGAGATCTCATCACAGATACGCAGTATTTT. Using reference TRBV15 and TRBJ2-3 for the parts outside the CDR3, the full variable domain is DAMVIQNPRYQVTQFGKPVTLSCSQTLNHNVMYWYQQKSSQAPKLLFHYYDKDFNNEADTPDNFQSRRPNTSFCFLDIRSPGLGDTAMYLCATSRDLITDTQYFGPGTRLTVL.

Comments on this clonotype: The CDR3 does not end in the conserved phenylalanine or tryptophan, so this is likely a read error. V is TRBV7-2 and J is TRBJ1-4; the match to TRBD1 covers 9 bases. Germline CDR1 reads SGHTA; CDR2 reads FQGNSA. The trim removed 5 bases at V and 8 bases at J, leaving 6 bases unmatched. The CDR3 has 14 amino acids. CDR3 amino acids: CASSPGTGSEKLFL. The CDR3 DNA reads TGTGCCAGCAGCCCCGGGACAGGGTCCGAAAAACTGTTTTTA.

This clonotype was seen at least ten times. The chain uses TRBV5-1 and TRBJ2-7; TRBD1 agrees at 7 bases. V gave up 5 bases and J gave up 3 bases; unmatched junction bases: 8. Germline lookup yields CDR1 SGHRS and CDR2 YFSETQ. CDR3 length: 14 residues. DNA of the CDR3: TGCGCCAGCAGACGGAACGACAGGGACTACGAGCAGTACTTC. It yields the protein CASRRNDRDYEQYF. Full variable domain (outside the CDR3, taken from reference TRBV5-1 and TRBJ2-7): KAGVTQTPRYLIKTRGQQVTLSCSPISGHRSVSWYQQTPGQGLQFLFEYFSETQRNKGNFPGRFSGRQFSNSRSEMNVSTLELGDSALYLCASRRNDRDYEQYFGPGTRLTVT.

For this clonotype: One end of the junction is discordant with germline, which a read error may explain. The chain employs TRBV7-2 and TRBJ1-4, with 12 bases lining up with TRBD1. Germline lookup yields CDR1 SGHTA and CDR2 FQGNSA. This CDR3 is 17 amino acids long. CDR3 nucleotide sequence: TGTGCCAGCAGCGTAGCGGGGGGGGGGACAGGGGGCGAAAAACTGTTTTTT. This sequence encodes CASSVAGGGTGGEKLFF.

On this clonotype itself: This likely comes from a read error, as the CDR3 has no conserved phenylalanine or tryptophan at its end. The limits of the CDR3 on the DNA are not certain, so only TCRdb's listed CDR3 is given. The rearrangement joins TRBV7-2 to TRBJ2-1; the table calls TRBD1, which could not be checked here. Germline CDR1 SGHTA, CDR2 FQGNSA. The CDR3 spans 12 amino acids, including both terminal residues. The CDR3 reads CASSGTRQTGVL.

This clonotype was observed at least ten times. The CDR3 DNA reads TGTGCCAGCAGCTTAAGGGACAGGTCGGAGACCCAGTACTTC. This gives the protein CASSLRDRSETQYF. The V call is TRBV7-6, the J call TRBJ2-5; 8 nucleotides agree with TRBD1. CDR3 length: 14 residues. V shed 2 bases and J 5 bases; nucleotides not matched to a gene: 4. Germline values: CDR1 SGHVS, CDR2 FNYEAQ.

This clonotype showed up just a few times. The germline gene is not matched at one end of the junction; a read error may be the cause. The V and J genes are TRBV10-3 and TRBJ2-5; D assignment may be TRBD1 or TRBD2 (5 bases each). The germline CDR1 and CDR2 sequences are ENHRY and SYGVKD. The CDR3 has 16 residues. The CDR3 protein is CATSDRRDPRGQTQYF. The CDR3 DNA reads as TGTGCCACCAGTGATCGCCGGGACCCACGCGGGCAGACCCAGTACTTC.

This clonotype has a count of ten or more. The rearrangement joins TRBV7-9 to TRBJ2-7; no definite D call. Germline V gene sequence: CDR1 SEHNR, CDR2 FQNEAQ (reference sequence). Trimming shortened V by 0 bases and J by 0 bases, and 6 bases separated the two germline ends. The CDR3 has 14 amino acids. The DNA for the CDR3 is TGTGCCAGCAGCTTAGCGGGCAACTCCTACGAGCAGTACTTC. Protein: CASSLAGNSYEQYF. The whole variable domain, remainder taken from reference TRBV7-9 and TRBJ2-7, is DTGVSQNPRHKITKRGQNVTFRCDPISEHNRLYWYRQTLGQGPEFLTYFQNEAQLEKSRLLSDRFSAERPKGSFSTLEIQRTEQGDSAMYLCASSLAGNSYEQYFGPGTRLTVT.

The chain couples TRBV18 to TRBJ2-7; 9 nucleotides agree with TRBD1. The ends lost 2 bases at V and 1 base at J; junction bases unmatched: 6. CDR1 and CDR2 from the germline V gene are KGHSH and LQKENI. The CDR3 is made up of 16 amino acids. This CDR3 reads CASSPITGTGSYEQYF. In DNA, the CDR3 is TGTGCCAGCTCACCAATTACCGGGACAGGGTCCTACGAGCAGTACTTC.

The CDR3 region is CASSLVQGEETQYF. Here the CDR3 DNA reads TGTGCCAGCAGCTTAGTCCAGGGGGAAGAGACCCAGTACTTC. V and J are TRBV7-7 and TRBJ2-5, with TRBD1 identical over 7 bases. The CDR3 is 14 amino acids. Germline loops: CDR1 SSHAT, CDR2 FNYEAQ (reference sequence). Trimming cost V 1 base and J 3 bases; bases outside gene matches: 2. The complete variable domain, with remaining parts taken from reference TRBV7-7 and TRBJ2-5, reads GAGVSQSPRYKVTKRGQDVTLRCDPISSHATLYWYQQALGQGPEFLTYFNYEAQPDKSGLPSDRFSAERPEGSISTLTIQRTEQRDSAMYRCASSLVQGEETQYFGPGTRLLVL.

The genes are TRBV20-1 and TRBJ1-5; 8 nucleotides align to TRBD1. Trimming at V came to 4 bases and at J to 9 bases, leaving 5 bases not matched to a gene. Germline V gene data show CDR1 as DFQATT and CDR2 as SNEGSKA (reference sequence). CDR3 length: 12 residues. CDR3 sequence: CSAIPRGRPQHF. As DNA, the CDR3 is TGCAGTGCTATCCCCAGGGGGCGGCCCCAGCATTTT.